The T cell receptor (beta chain) under discussion was sequenced for a study of regulatory T cells in long-lasting Graves disease. Study summary: Over 5 years of antithyroid drugs with positive TSH receptor antibodies was taken to mean persistent Graves' disease. Study observations and caveats: TRBV28, TRBJ1-2 and TRBJ2-5 emerged as the favored segments in persistent disease.

Germline loops: CDR1 MNHEY, CDR2 SMNVEV (reference sequence). The germline V and J ends were trimmed by 5 bases and 8 bases, with 13 bases remaining between them. This CDR3 has 13 residues. Only a few counts were recorded for this clonotype. Its matching antigen is unknown. Relying on iRepertoire HTBI primers and Arm-PCR of CDR3 regions, the team built TCR beta libraries. Each CDR3 protein is one row after TCRdb ran MiXCR on the multiplex PCR reads. Here the sample spans 700,000 or so distinct CDR3 sequences, 30% being singletons. Time point in this sample: persistent/refractory GD, antithyroid drugs over 5 years with positive TRAb. The TCR library was prepared using RNA isolated from PBMCs.

The sample here was peripheral blood mononuclear cells (PBMCs), taken when the disease was refractory, from a patient treated with antithyroid drugs. The chain uses TRBV27 and TRBJ1-5; D remains unclear. This TCR was recovered from a female donor with Graves disease. CDR3: CASSPLGAEPQHF. CDR3 sequence (DNA): TGTGCCAGCAGTCCGCTCGGTGCCGAGCCCCAGCATTTT.